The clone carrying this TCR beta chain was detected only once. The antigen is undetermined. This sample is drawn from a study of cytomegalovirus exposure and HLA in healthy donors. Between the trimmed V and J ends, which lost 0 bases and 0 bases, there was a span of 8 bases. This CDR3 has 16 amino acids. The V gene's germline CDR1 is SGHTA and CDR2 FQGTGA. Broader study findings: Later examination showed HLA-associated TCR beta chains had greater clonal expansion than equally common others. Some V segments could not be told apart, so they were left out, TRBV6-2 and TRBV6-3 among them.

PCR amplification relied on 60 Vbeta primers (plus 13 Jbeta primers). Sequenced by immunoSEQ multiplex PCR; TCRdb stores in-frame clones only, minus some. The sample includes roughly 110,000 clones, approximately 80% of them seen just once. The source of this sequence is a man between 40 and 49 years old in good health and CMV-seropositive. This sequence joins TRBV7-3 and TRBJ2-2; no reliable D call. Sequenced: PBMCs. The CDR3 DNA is TGTGCCAGCAGCTTAACGGGCAGGACGAACACCGGGGAGCTGTTTTTT. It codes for CASSLTGRTNTGELFF.